At least ten counts were recorded for the clone carrying this T cell receptor (beta chain). Its matching antigen is unknown. This CDR3 is 15 amino acids long. Germline trimming cut 7 bases from V and 4 bases from J; bases unmatched to any gene: 12. The germline V gene encodes CDR1 MNHNS and CDR2 SASEGT. Time point reported: newly diagnosed GD, antithyroid drugs for less than 3 months. Following extraction of RNA from PBMCs, that RNA was used to make the TCR library. Graves' disease diagnosis relied on American Thyroid Association guidelines. This sample was included in a study of regulatory T cells in long-lasting Graves disease. The overall study: Newly diagnosed Graves' patients took antithyroid drugs under 3 months.

The study, taken as a whole, reports: Patients with persistent disease showed a bias toward TRBV28, TRBJ1-2 and TRBJ2-5. Persistent patients shared more public clonotypes (about 3,000) than newly diagnosed patients (about 1,000).

Sequencing libraries for TCR beta were prepared with iRepertoire HTBI primers and Arm-PCR of CDR3 regions. From the multiplex PCR reads, TCRdb called clonotypes with MiXCR, one entry per CDR3 protein. The sample yields hundreds of thousands of distinct CDR3 sequences, around 15% seen once. This sample comprised peripheral blood mononuclear cells (PBMCs), obtained at new diagnosis, from a patient treated with antithyroid drugs. The receptor was derived from a female donor with Graves disease. This sequence joins TRBV6-1 and TRBJ2-7; 8 positions agree with TRBD1. As DNA, the CDR3 is TGTGCCAGCACCCTATCGGGCAGGGGGCAATACGAGCAGTACTTC. This translates into CASTLSGRGQYEQYF.